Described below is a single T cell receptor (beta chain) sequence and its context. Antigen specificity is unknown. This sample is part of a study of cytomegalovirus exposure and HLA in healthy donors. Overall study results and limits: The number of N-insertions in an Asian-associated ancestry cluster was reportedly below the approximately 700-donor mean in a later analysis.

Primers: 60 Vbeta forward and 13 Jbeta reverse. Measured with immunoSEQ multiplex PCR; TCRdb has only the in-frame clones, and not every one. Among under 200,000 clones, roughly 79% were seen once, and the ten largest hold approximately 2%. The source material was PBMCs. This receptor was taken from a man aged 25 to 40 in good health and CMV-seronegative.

CDR3 protein: CASSPQQPLRKGEKLFF. The CDR3 DNA reads as TGTGCCAGCAGCCCACAACAGCCGCTGAGGAAGGGGGAAAAACTGTTTTTT. J is TRBJ1-4 and V is TRBV28, with D tentatively TRBD1 (5 bases). V gave up 6 bases and J gave up 8 bases, with 25 bases separating them. The CDR3 has 17 residues. CDR1 and CDR2 from the germline V gene are MDHEN and SYDVKM.